This T cell receptor beta chain came from a study of response to subunit inactivated influenza vaccine. Study-wide points: Few new T cells, the authors suggested, are recruited by each seasonal influenza vaccination.

The trim removed 3 bases at V and 7 bases at J, leaving 5 bases unmatched. CDR3 length: 15 residues. The V gene's germline CDR1 is SNHLY and CDR2 FYNNEI. On this clonotype itself: Its antigen is not known.

From the RT-PCR reads, TCRdb called clonotypes with MiXCR, one entry per CDR3 protein. This sample has roughly 460,000 distinct CDR3 sequences; approximately 11% occur once, and the top ten carry more than 10%. Sequenced here: PBMCs from blood, sampled 35 to 45 days after vaccination. This receptor was identified in a man in his fifties who received an inactivated influenza vaccine. V gene TRBV2 combines with J gene TRBJ2-1; 11 bases match TRBD1. As DNA, the CDR3 is TGTGCCAGCAGTGACGGGACAGGGGGGACGAATGAGCAGTTCTTC. Encoded protein: CASSDGTGGTNEQFF.